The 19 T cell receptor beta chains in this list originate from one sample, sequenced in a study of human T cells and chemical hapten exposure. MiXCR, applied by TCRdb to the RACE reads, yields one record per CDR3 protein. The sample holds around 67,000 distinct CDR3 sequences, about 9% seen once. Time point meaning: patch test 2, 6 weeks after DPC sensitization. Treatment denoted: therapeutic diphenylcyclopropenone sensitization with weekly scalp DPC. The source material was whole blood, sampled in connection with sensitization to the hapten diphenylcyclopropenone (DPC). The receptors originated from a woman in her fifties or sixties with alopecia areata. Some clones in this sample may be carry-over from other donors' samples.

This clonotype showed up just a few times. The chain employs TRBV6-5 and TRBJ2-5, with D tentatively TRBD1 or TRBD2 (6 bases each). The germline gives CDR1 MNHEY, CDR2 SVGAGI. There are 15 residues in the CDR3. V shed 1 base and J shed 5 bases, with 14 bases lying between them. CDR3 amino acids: CASSYFPRRGETQYF. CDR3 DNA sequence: TGTGCCAGCAGTTACTTCCCTCGGAGGGGGGAGACCCAGTACTTC.

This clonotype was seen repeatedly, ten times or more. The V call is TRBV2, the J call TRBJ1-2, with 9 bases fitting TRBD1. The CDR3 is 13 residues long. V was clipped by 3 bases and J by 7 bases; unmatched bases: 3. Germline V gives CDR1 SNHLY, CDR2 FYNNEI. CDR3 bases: TGTGCCAGCAGTGATACAGGGGGCCGTGGCTACACCTTC. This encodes CASSDTGGRGYTF. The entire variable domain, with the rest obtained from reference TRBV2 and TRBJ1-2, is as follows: EPEVTQTPSHQVTQMGQEVILRCVPISNHLYFYWYRQILGQKVEFLVSFYNNEISEKSEIFDDQFSVERPDGSNFTLKIRSTKLEDSAMYFCASSDTGGRGYTFGSGTRLTVV.

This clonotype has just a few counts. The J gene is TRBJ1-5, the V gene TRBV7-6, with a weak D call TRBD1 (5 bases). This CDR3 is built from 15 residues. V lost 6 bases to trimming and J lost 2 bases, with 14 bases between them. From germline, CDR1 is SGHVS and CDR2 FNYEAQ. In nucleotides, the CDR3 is TGTGCCAGCAGTATCCGGATGGGGGGCAATCAGCCCCAGCATTTT. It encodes CASSIRMGGNQPQHF.

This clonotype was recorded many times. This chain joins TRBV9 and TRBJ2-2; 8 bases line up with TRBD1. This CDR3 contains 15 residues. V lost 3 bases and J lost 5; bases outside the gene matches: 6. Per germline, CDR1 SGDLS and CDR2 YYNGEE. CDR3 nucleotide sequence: TGTGCCAGCAGCGGCAGGGGGCGAGTGACCGGGGAGCTGTTTTTT. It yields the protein CASSGRGRVTGELFF.

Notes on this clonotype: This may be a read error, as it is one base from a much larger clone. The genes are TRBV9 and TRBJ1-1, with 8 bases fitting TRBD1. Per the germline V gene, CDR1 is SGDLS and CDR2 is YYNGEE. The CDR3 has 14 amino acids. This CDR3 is CASSPTGQGSAAYF. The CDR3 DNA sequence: TGTGCCAGCAGCCCAACTGGACAGGGTAGCGCGGCTTACTTT.

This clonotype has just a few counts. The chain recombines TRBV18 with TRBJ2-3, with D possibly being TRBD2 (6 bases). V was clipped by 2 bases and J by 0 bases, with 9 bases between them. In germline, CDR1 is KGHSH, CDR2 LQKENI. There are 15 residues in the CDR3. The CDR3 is CASSPVAGSTDTQYF. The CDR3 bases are TGTGCCAGCTCACCAGTGGCGGGGAGCACAGATACGCAGTATTTT.

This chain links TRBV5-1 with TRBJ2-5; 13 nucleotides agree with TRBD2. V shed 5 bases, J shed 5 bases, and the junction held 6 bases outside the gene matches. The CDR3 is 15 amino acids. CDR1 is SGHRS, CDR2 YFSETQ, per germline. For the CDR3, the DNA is TGCGCCAGCAGACGGACTAGCGGGGGAGGGGAGACCCAGTACTTC. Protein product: CASRRTSGGGETQYF.

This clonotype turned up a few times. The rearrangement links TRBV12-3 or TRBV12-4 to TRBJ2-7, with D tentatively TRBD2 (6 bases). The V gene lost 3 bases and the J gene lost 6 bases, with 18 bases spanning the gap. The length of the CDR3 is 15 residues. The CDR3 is CASSLGSGESGEQYF. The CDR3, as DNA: TGTGCCAGCAGTTTGGGTTCGGGGGAGAGTGGCGAGCAGTACTTC.

The CDR3 protein is CAWRGRLPYEQYF. CDR3 sequence (DNA): TGTGCCTGGCGGGGACGGCTACCCTACGAGCAGTACTTC. The chain uses TRBV30 and TRBJ2-7; D possibly matches TRBD1 or TRBD2 (5 bases each). V was trimmed by 5 bases and J by 2 bases, leaving 13 bases between them. The CDR3 extends over 13 amino acids. Germline-derived CDR1 and CDR2 are GTSNPN and SVGIG (reference sequence).

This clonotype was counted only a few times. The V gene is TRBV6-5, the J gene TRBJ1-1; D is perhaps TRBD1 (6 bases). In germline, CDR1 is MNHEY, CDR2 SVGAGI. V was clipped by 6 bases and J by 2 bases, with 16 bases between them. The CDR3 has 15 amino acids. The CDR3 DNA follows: TGTGCCAGCAGGCCCGGGGGCAGGATTAACACTGAAGCTTTCTTT. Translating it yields CASRPGGRINTEAFF.

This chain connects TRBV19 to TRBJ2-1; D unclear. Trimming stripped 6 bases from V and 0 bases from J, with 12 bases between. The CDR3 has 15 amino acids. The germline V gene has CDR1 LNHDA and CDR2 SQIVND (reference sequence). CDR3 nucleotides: TGTGCCAGTAGCATCGTAGTGAGCTCCTACAATGAGCAGTTCTTC. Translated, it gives CASSIVVSSYNEQFF.

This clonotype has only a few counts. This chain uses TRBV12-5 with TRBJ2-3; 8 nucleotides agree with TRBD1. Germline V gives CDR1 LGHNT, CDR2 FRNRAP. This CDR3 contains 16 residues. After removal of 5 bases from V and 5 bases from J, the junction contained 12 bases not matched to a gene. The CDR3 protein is CASGLPPGQDRDTQYF. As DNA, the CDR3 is TGTGCTAGTGGTCTCCCACCGGGACAGGACCGAGATACGCAGTATTTT.

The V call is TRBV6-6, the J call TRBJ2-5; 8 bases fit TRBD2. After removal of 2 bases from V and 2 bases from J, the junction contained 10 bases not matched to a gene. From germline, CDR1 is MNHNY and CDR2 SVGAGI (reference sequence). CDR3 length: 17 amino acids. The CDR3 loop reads CASSYVVREAGQETQYF. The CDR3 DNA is TGTGCCAGCAGTTACGTCGTGCGGGAGGCAGGACAAGAGACCCAGTACTTC.

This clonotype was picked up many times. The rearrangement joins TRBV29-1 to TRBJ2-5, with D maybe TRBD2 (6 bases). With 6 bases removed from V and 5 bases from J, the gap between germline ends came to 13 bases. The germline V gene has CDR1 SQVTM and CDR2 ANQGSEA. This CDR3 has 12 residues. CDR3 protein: CSVSRDSETQYF. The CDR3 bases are TGCAGCGTGTCCCGGGACTCTGAGACCCAGTACTTC.

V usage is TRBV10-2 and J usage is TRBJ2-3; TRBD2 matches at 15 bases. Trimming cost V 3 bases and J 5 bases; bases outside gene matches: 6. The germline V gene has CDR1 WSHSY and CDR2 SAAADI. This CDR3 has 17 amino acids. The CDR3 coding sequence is TGCGCCAGCAGTGACCGGGGACTAGCGGGAGGTAAAGATACGCAGTATTTT. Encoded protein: CASSDRGLAGGKDTQYF.

The CDR3 sequence: CASSVAGGRSVFDEQFF. The CDR3 region has the DNA TGTGCCAGCAGCGTAGCGGGGGGCAGAAGTGTTTTTGATGAGCAGTTCTTC. This chain uses TRBV9 with TRBJ2-1, with D perhaps TRBD2 (7 bases). This CDR3 has 17 residues. V shed 0 bases and J shed 8 bases, with 21 bases lying between them. The V gene's germline CDR1 is SGDLS and CDR2 YYNGEE.

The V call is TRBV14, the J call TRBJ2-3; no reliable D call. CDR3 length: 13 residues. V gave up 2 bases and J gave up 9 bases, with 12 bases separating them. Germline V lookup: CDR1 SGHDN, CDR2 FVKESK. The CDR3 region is CASSQNDWNTQYF. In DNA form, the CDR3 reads TGTGCCAGCAGCCAAAATGACTGGAACACGCAGTATTTT.

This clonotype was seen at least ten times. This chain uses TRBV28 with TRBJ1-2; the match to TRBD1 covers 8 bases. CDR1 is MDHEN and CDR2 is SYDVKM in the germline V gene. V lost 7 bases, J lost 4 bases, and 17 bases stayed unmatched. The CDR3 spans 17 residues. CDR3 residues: CASTDSGQAFSVYGYTF. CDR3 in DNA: TGTGCCAGCACAGATTCGGGACAGGCCTTTTCGGTCTATGGCTACACCTTC.

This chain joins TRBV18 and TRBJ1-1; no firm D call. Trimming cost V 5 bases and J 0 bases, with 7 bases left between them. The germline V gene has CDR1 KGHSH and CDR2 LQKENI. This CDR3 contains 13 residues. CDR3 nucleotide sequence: TGTGCCAGCTCAACGGGTTTGAACACTGAAGCTTTCTTT. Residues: CASSTGLNTEAFF.